The present TCR beta chain was sequenced within a study of T cells in localized non-small cell lung cancer (dated by TCRdb to 2018 to 2021). With respect to the entire study: The study examined T cell repertoires in approximately 240 patients with early-stage NSCLC and compared tumors with uninvolved tumor-adjacent lungs. The cohort consisted of roughly 240 treatment-naive NSCLC patients whose localized lung tumors had been resected. NSCLC patients had a mean age of approximately 70 years, and about 140 were male and nearly 110 female.

At diagnosis, peripheral blood, uninvolved tumor-adjacent lung and tumor were collected and stored as a combination of fresh-frozen and FFPE material. Blood samples were analyzed as peripheral blood mononuclear cells for TCR repertoire profiling. Including the terminal cysteine and phenylalanine, the CDR3 comprises 9 residues. The retained sequence is limited to the CDR3, 27 bases, with the frame set at the first base. CDR1 and CDR2, per the germline V gene (reference sequence), are DFQATT and SNEGSKA. V is cut by 6 bases and J by 6 bases, and the space between the germline ends is 5 bases. A word on this clone: Its antigen remains undetermined. No much larger clone exists at a distance of one base, and base qualities are not known.

The paper's findings and limits, for the study overall: Uninvolved tumor-adjacent lung showed the highest T cell clonality, higher than tumor, which suggests more focused antigenic responses in the uninvolved tumor-adjacent lung. Higher T cell density in blood was associated with longer overall survival, whereas higher clonality in adjacent lung was associated with shorter survival. A median of around 62 of the top 100 tumor clones turned up in the paired uninvolved adjacent lung, and 25 to 30 of those clones also ranked among the top 100 of that same adjacent lung. Multi-region tumor sequencing was not performed, so intratumor heterogeneity could not be excluded. Because the study design was exploratory, TCR variables were selected using unadjusted p-values without false-discovery rate correction.

The immunoSEQ Assay was used to sequence TCR beta CDR3 regions from DNA. Concerning the study's data processing: To compute T cell density, TCR beta template counts were normalized to usable DNA, which was estimated by amplifying housekeeping genes. The preseqR package was used to estimate richness by extrapolating to 400,000 templates for PBMC samples and to 120,000 templates for tissue samples. Clonality was taken to be one minus Pielou's evenness. Tissue-enriched TCRs were identified through differential abundance testing performed on productive amino-acid clonotypes, with a minimum total count of 5 and an alpha of 0.1. The Jaccard Index and the Morisita Overlap Index were used to measure how much the repertoires overlapped between compartments. GLIPH clustered TCR beta CDR3s with public tetramer-defined viral CDR3s; viral motifs required at least three viral sequences plus V-gene enrichment. TCRdb retrieved this table from immuneACCESS and kept in-frame rearrangements only. Not all clones are present; in checked studies, unresolved V genes account for under half, and no reason is known for the remainder. That table is the source of V, J and clone size, and D and trimming were worked out from the DNA. Within this sample are under 65,000 clones, with around nine tenths of them counted one time only. The top ten constitute under 25% of the sample.

Here the chain combines TRBV20-1 and TRBJ2-5; confidence is insufficient to name the D gene. The receptor comes from a man aged 40 to 75 with stage I squamous cell lung carcinoma. Specimen: peripheral blood, collected before any cancer treatment. The CDR3 protein is CSASKTQYF. The DNA is TGCAGTGCCAGCAAGACCCAGTACTTC.